This T cell receptor beta chain was recovered during a study of vaccination effects on CD4 cells after COVID-19. Measured with immunoSEQ multiplex PCR; TCRdb has only the in-frame clones, and not every one. The sample holds about 66,000 clones; roughly 76% are singletons and the top ten take about 0.91%. Ahead of sequencing, the ViraFEST assay grew antigen-specific CD4+ T cells using viral peptide pools. Isolating CD4+ T cells followed 9 to 11 days of culture. Two-dose vaccination with either BNT162b2 or mRNA-1273 was given to the participants. Absence of prior SARS-CoV-2 infection characterized the vaccine recipients, who showed negative nucleocapsid antibodies. Some 2 million PBMC were seeded per well and grown in the presence of roughly 10 IU/ml IL-2 and 8.5 to 10 ug/ml peptides. The authors replaced half the medium with IL-2 medium on days 3 and 7. Germline trimming cut 6 bases from V and 1 base from J; bases unmatched to any gene: 9. Germline assignment: CDR1 SNHLY and CDR2 FYNNEI. There are 16 residues in the CDR3.

Worth noting for this clone: Antigen: not known.

This receptor was identified in a human donor who received a COVID-19 vaccine. V gene TRBV2 combines with J gene TRBJ2-1; 7 nucleotides line up with TRBD2. The sample was CD4+ T cells from PBMCs cultured with HCoV-OC43 spike peptides, taken after COVID-19 vaccination. Indicated subset: HCoV-OC43 spike overlapping peptide pool stimulation. CDR3 protein: CASSIGLVGSYNEQFF. The CDR3 bases are TGTGCCAGCAGCATCGGACTAGTAGGGTCCTACAATGAGCAGTTCTTC.